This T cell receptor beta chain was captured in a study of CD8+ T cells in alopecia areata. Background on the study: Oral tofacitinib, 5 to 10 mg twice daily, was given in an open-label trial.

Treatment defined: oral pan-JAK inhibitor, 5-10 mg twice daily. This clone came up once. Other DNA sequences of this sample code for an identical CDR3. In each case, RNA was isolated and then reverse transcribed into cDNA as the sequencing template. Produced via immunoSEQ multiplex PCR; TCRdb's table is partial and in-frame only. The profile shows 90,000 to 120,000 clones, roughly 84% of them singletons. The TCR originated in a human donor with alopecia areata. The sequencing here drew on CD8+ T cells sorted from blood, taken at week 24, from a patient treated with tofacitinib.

The DNA of the CDR3 is TGTGCCACCAGCAGGAGAGCGCGCGCCTCCAATCAGCCCCAGCATTTT. Protein: CATSRRARASNQPQHF. V and J are TRBV15 and TRBJ1-5; no definite D call. V was clipped by 3 bases and J by 3 bases, with 15 bases between them. Germline V gene lookup returns CDR1 LNHNV and CDR2 YYDKDF (reference sequence). This CDR3 has 16 amino acids.